These T cell receptor beta chains were read from a single sample in a study of T cells in Graves' hyperthyroidism and ophthalmopathy. TCRdb redid the calling of the multiplex PCR reads with MiXCR, one entry per CDR3 protein. The top ten clones hold approximately 7.8% of a sample with under 350,000 distinct CDR3 sequences, roughly 13% of them seen once. The sequencing input was blood. These receptors all stem from a woman in her 30s with Graves' hyperthyroidism that later progressed to Graves' ophthalmopathy. CDR3s leave out the opening cysteine and the closing phenylalanine or tryptophan.

v_gene	j_gene	len	CDR3aa
TRBV20-1	TRBJ2-3	14	SARPLIGGATDTQY
TRBV30	TRBJ2-2	12	AWSVLSGTGELF
TRBV13	TRBJ1-2	10	ASSLSSYGYT
TRBV30	TRBJ2-3	16	ACEVRGLKPKSTDTQY
TRBV7-9	TRBJ1-4	11	ASSIRANEKLF
TRBV30	TRBJ2-7	12	AWSPFDGAYEQY
TRBV5-1	TRBJ1-1	12	ASSLGGSVTEAF
TRBV5-1	TRBJ2-7	13	ASSLAGQGAYEQY
TRBV5-5	TRBJ1-2	13	ASSLALDRVYGYT
TRBV6-1	TRBJ1-1	12	ASSFRGDNTEAF
TRBV24-1	TRBJ2-1	12	ATSALGKLNEQF